A selection of T cell receptor beta chains follows, all from one sample in a study of CD4 T cells in relation to SARS-CoV-2 and coronaviruses. This table comes from immunoSEQ multiplex PCR, and its TCRdb copy is limited to in-frame clones, with some not included. The sample records under 25,000 clones, around 80% being singletons. No antigens are known for them. The specimen sequenced was CD4+ T cells from PBMCs, cultured in vitro. These receptors all stem from a human donor in good health. The CDR3 runs from the conserved cysteine through the conserved F or W. D genes are given only for firm matches. Some rows have no size entry. The others give once, few or many, or a class for an expanded clone.

. TRBJ1-2 TRBV18 . CASSPPLTGNYGYTF TGTGCCAGCTCACCACCTCTCACCGGGAACTATGGCTACACCTTC
. TRBJ2-1 TRBV29-1 . CSVLKLAMGEQFF TGCAGCGTTTTAAAACTAGCCATGGGTGAGCAGTTCTTC
. TRBJ1-5 TRBV7-2 . CASNPGGVSQPQHF TGTGCCAGCAACCCGGGAGGGGTTTCTCAGCCCCAGCATTTT
. TRBJ2-7 TRBV9 . CASSPGGAGNPYEQYF TGTGCCAGCAGCCCCGGCGGGGCAGGGAATCCCTACGAGCAGTACTTC
. TRBJ2-2 TRBV9 . CASSPRLGFSGELFF TGTGCCAGCAGCCCACGACTAGGCTTCTCCGGGGAGCTGTTTTTT
. TRBJ2-1 TRBV5-1 . CASSLPGTYNEQFF TGCGCCAGCAGCTTACCCGGGACCTACAATGAGCAGTTCTTC
. TRBJ1-2 TRBV5-6 few CASSLGHYGYTF TGTGCCAGCAGCTTGGGACACTATGGCTACACCTTC
. TRBJ2-7 TRBV18 . CASSPSGTIRIYEQYF TGTGCCAGCTCACCATCCGGGACAATAAGAATCTACGAGCAGTACTTC
TRBD2 TRBJ2-7 TRBV10-3 . CAITLRAGAEYEQYF TGTGCCATCACGCTCCGAGCGGGAGCTGAGTACGAGCAGTACTTC
. TRBJ1-1 TRBV6-6 . CASSWTYNTEAFF TGTGCCAGCAGCTGGACATACAACACTGAAGCTTTCTTT
. TRBJ1-2 TRBV6-5 . CASTPRGAKGYTF TGTGCCAGCACCCCGCGAGGGGCGAAGGGCTACACCTTC
. TRBJ1-5 TRBV11-3 . CASSCEGRGGNQPQHF TGTGCCAGCAGCTGCGAGGGAAGGGGTGGCAATCAGCCCCAGCATTTT
. TRBJ2-3 TRBV10-3 . CAISGDVVLTTDTQYF TGTGCCATCAGTGGGGACGTGGTTTTAACCACAGATACGCAGTATTTT
. TRBJ2-7 TRBV7-2 few CASSLVPGDYEQYF TGTGCCAGCAGCTTAGTTCCGGGGGACTACGAGCAGTACTTC
. TRBJ1-2 TRBV4-3 . CASSQDRGPGYTF TGCGCCAGCAGCCAAGATCGAGGGCCTGGCTACACCTTC
. TRBJ1-2 TRBV19 . CASSIDGAGFVDGYTF TGTGCCAGTAGTATAGATGGGGCAGGGTTCGTGGATGGCTACACCTTC
TRBD1 TRBJ2-3 TRBV11-2 . CASSLDRGRTDTQYF TGTGCCAGCAGCTTAGACAGGGGGCGCACAGATACGCAGTATTTT
TRBD2 TRBJ2-3 TRBV5-1 . CASSFGLAQDTQYF TGCGCCAGCAGCTTCGGACTAGCGCAAGATACGCAGTATTTT
. TRBJ1-2 TRBV2 . CASSEAVGNYGYTF TGTGCCAGCAGTGAAGCAGTGGGAAACTATGGCTACACCTTC
TRBD2 TRBJ2-7 TRBV6-2/TRBV6-3 . CASSYSGGRGRATYEQYF TGTGCCAGCAGTTACAGTGGAGGGCGCGGGAGAGCAACCTACGAGCAGTACTTC
. TRBJ1-6 TRBV3-1/TRBV3-2 . CASSQDRVGSPLHF TGTGCCAGCAGCCAAGACAGGGTTGGATCACCCCTCCACTTT
. TRBJ1-4 TRBV28 . CASSGLGLEKLFF TGTGCCAGCTCAGGCCTGGGGCTTGAAAAACTGTTTTTT
TRBD2 TRBJ2-1 TRBV6-4 . CASSDIAGGPRNEQFF TGTGCCAGCAGTGACATAGCGGGAGGGCCGCGGAATGAGCAGTTCTTC
. TRBJ2-3 TRBV6-5 . CASTSAGTDTQYF TGTGCCAGCACTAGCGCGGGCACAGATACGCAGTATTTT
. TRBJ1-4 TRBV29-1 . CSVGGQAEKLFF TGCAGCGTTGGGGGGCAGGCCGAAAAACTGTTTTTT
TRBD1 TRBJ1-4 TRBV5-1 . CASSLEGQGNEKLFF TGCGCCAGCAGCTTGGAGGGACAGGGGAATGAAAAACTGTTTTTT
. TRBJ1-5 TRBV28 . CASSLGGAFEDQPQHF TGTGCCAGCAGTTTAGGGGGGGCGTTCGAGGACCAGCCCCAGCATTTT
. TRBJ2-2 TRBV12-5 . CASKGLNTGELFF TGTGCTAGTAAGGGACTGAACACCGGGGAGCTGTTTTTT
TRBD1 TRBJ1-2 TRBV2 few CASSSGGAYGYTF TGTGCCAGCAGTTCAGGGGGGGCTTATGGCTACACCTTC
. TRBJ1-2 TRBV10-1 . CASSEWEGPDGYTF TGCGCCAGCAGTGAGTGGGAGGGTCCAGATGGCTACACCTTC
TRBD2 TRBJ2-1 TRBV4-3 once CASSPHSGGGRGGNEQFF TGCGCCAGCAGCCCCCATAGCGGTGGCGGGAGGGGAGGCAATGAGCAGTTCTTC
. TRBJ2-3 TRBV11-3 once CASSLYPDTQYF TGTGCCAGCAGCTTATATCCGGATACGCAGTATTTT
TRBD1 TRBJ1-4 TRBV7-9 . CASSPGQGYEKLFF TGTGCCAGCAGCCCGGGACAGGGGTATGAAAAACTGTTTTTT
TRBD1 TRBJ2-2 TRBV10-1 few CASSDPGQGANTGELFF TGCGCCAGCAGTGACCCTGGACAGGGGGCGAACACCGGGGAGCTGTTTTTT
. TRBJ2-7 TRBV28 . CASSPPQESSYEQYF TGTGCCAGCAGTCCCCCACAGGAGAGCTCCTACGAGCAGTACTTC
. TRBJ1-6 TRBV9 . CASSAGQNMGYNSPLHF TGTGCCAGCAGCGCTGGACAGAACATGGGATATAATTCACCCCTCCACTTT
TRBD1 TRBJ1-2 TRBV7-2 . CASSLAPGTGADGYTF TGTGCCAGCAGCTTAGCGCCCGGGACAGGGGCGGATGGCTACACCTTC
. TRBJ2-5 TRBV5-4 once CASSRPGGRVETQYF TGTGCCAGCAGCCGCCCCGGGGGGCGCGTAGAGACCCAGTACTTC
. TRBJ1-6 TRBV9 . CASSVDSSNNSPLHF TGTGCCAGCAGCGTAGACAGCAGCAATAATTCACCCCTCCACTTT
TRBD2 TRBJ2-3 TRBV2 once CASTLAGGRNF TGTGCCAGCACCCTAGCGGGAGGCCGCAATTTT
TRBD2 TRBJ2-1 TRBV4-1 . CASSPSGGRSYNEQFF TGCGCCAGCAGTCCCTCGGGGGGTCGCTCCTACAATGAGCAGTTCTTC
TRBD1 TRBJ1-1 TRBV18 once CASSIGPGQGNEAFF TGTGCCAGCTCCATCGGTCCAGGACAGGGGAATGAAGCTTTCTTT
TRBD2 TRBJ2-3 TRBV18 . CASSPRLAGSTDTQYF TGTGCCAGCTCCCCCCGTTTAGCGGGTAGCACAGATACGCAGTATTTT
. TRBJ2-5 TRBV24-1 . CATSGLGETQYF TGTGCCACCAGTGGGTTGGGGGAGACCCAGTACTTC
. TRBJ2-5 TRBV6-2/TRBV6-3 . CASSYSNGGGETQYF TGTGCCAGCAGTTACTCGAACGGGGGCGGGGAGACCCAGTACTTC
TRBD1 TRBJ1-1 TRBV2 . CASSPGQGARGNTEAFF TGTGCCAGCAGCCCGGGACAGGGGGCTCGTGGGAACACTGAAGCTTTCTTT
. TRBJ2-7 TRBV5-4 few CASSAGQIPTSREQYF TGTGCCAGCAGCGCGGGACAAATCCCCACGTCCCGGGAGCAGTACTTC
. TRBJ2-2 TRBV11-2 . CASSLDHPQRRRRTGELFF TGTGCCAGCAGCTTAGATCACCCTCAAAGGCGGCGGAGAACCGGGGAGCTGTTTTTT
. TRBJ1-6 TRBV18 . CASSPEISRNSPLHF TGTGCCAGCTCACCAGAGATCTCACGTAATTCACCCCTCCACTTT
. TRBJ1-1 TRBV7-9 . CASSRDGNTEAFF TGTGCCAGCAGCCGGGACGGTAACACTGAAGCTTTCTTT
. TRBJ1-6 TRBV9 . CASSVVARDSPLHF TGTGCCAGCAGCGTAGTAGCCCGGGATTCACCCCTCCACTTT
. TRBJ1-1 TRBV5-1 . CASSSFPGRNTEAFF TGCGCCAGCAGCTCCTTCCCGGGAAGGAACACTGAAGCTTTCTTT
TRBD1 TRBJ2-5 TRBV5-1 . CASSSSTGTGRGRQETQYF TGCGCCAGCAGCTCGTCAACCGGGACAGGGAGAGGGAGACAAGAGACCCAGTACTTC
. TRBJ1-2 TRBV20-1 . CSARVRNGYTF TGCAGTGCTAGAGTTAGGAATGGCTACACCTTC
TRBD2 TRBJ2-3 TRBV3-1/TRBV3-2 once CASSQETGLAEPSTDTQYF TGTGCCAGCAGCCAAGAAACGGGACTAGCGGAACCTAGCACAGATACGCAGTATTTT
TRBD1 TRBJ2-7 TRBV2 . CASRKGQSRYEQYF TGTGCCAGCAGGAAGGGACAGTCCCGCTACGAGCAGTACTTC
. TRBJ1-3 TRBV5-4 once CASSPGPSGNTIYF TGTGCCAGCAGCCCTGGGCCCTCTGGAAACACCATATATTTT
. TRBJ2-5 TRBV6-2/TRBV6-3 . CASSLGGRIETQYF TGTGCCAGCAGCCTCGGAGGGCGGATAGAGACCCAGTACTTC
TRBD2 TRBJ2-1 TRBV7-2 . CASSLDTSAYNEQFF TGTGCCAGCAGCCTGGATACTAGCGCTTACAATGAGCAGTTCTTC
. TRBJ2-1 TRBV7-2 . CASSGGSDGVGSYNEQFF TGTGCCAGCAGCGGGGGCTCAGACGGGGTGGGATCCTACAATGAGCAGTTCTTC